These T cell receptor beta chains were read from a single sample in a study of blood T cell repertoires in COVID-19. Generated by immunoSEQ multiplex PCR, the TCRdb table keeps only in-frame clones and is missing some. The sample records approximately 230,000 clones, 70% to 90% being singletons. The sample comprised peripheral blood. These receptors all come from a man at least 80 years old with acute or convalescent COVID-19. CDR3s include the opening cysteine and the closing phenylalanine or tryptophan. The D gene is left open where the match is weak. Clone size is shown for a subset of rows, as once, few, many or a class of expanded clone.

CDR3aa: CASSWGRGYEQYF
CDR3nt: TGTGCCAGCAGCTGGGGAAGGGGCTACGAGCAGTACTTC
d_gene: .
j_gene: TRBJ2-7
abundance: few
v_gene: TRBV28

CDR3aa: CSVRSYLPQTQYF
CDR3nt: TGCAGCGTTAGGAGCTACCTCCCTCAGACCCAGTACTTC
d_gene: .
j_gene: TRBJ2-5
abundance: .
v_gene: TRBV29-1

CDR3aa: CASSLVAGPSEEQYF
CDR3nt: TGCGCCAGCAGCTTGGTTGCGGGGCCTTCGGAAGAGCAGTACTTC
d_gene: .
j_gene: TRBJ2-7
abundance: .
v_gene: TRBV5-1

CDR3aa: CASSPRLADQETQYF
CDR3nt: TGTGCCAGCTCACCACGACTAGCTGACCAAGAGACCCAGTACTTC
d_gene: TRBD2
j_gene: TRBJ2-5
abundance: once
v_gene: TRBV18

CDR3aa: CASSSRTSGGYNEQFF
CDR3nt: TGTGCCAGCAGCTCTCGGACTAGCGGAGGGTACAATGAGCAGTTCTTC
d_gene: TRBD2
j_gene: TRBJ2-1
abundance: .
v_gene: TRBV3-1/TRBV3-2

CDR3aa: CASSPPGQLNEKLFF
CDR3nt: TGTGCCAGCTCACCACCGGGACAGCTTAATGAAAAACTGTTTTTT
d_gene: TRBD1
j_gene: TRBJ1-4
abundance: .
v_gene: TRBV18

CDR3aa: CASSLTQGYQPQHF
CDR3nt: TGTGCCAGCAGCTTAACACAGGGTTATCAGCCCCAGCATTTT
d_gene: .
j_gene: TRBJ1-5
abundance: .
v_gene: TRBV7-2

CDR3aa: CASRLDRASNQPQHF
CDR3nt: TGTGCCAGTAGACTAGACAGGGCTAGCAATCAGCCCCAGCATTTT
d_gene: TRBD1
j_gene: TRBJ1-5
abundance: few
v_gene: TRBV19

CDR3aa: CASSSQTGPLTYEQYF
CDR3nt: TGTGCCAGCAGCTCCCAGACAGGACCACTCACCTACGAGCAGTACTTC
d_gene: .
j_gene: TRBJ2-7
abundance: .
v_gene: TRBV21-1

CDR3aa: CASSRLAGGQETQYF
CDR3nt: TGTGCCAGCAGCCGACTAGCGGGAGGCCAAGAGACCCAGTACTTC
d_gene: TRBD2
j_gene: TRBJ2-5
abundance: .
v_gene: TRBV5-4

CDR3aa: CASSLVAGLTRGEQYF
CDR3nt: TGTGCCAGCAGCTTAGTAGCTGGACTTACCCGTGGCGAGCAGTACTTC
d_gene: .
j_gene: TRBJ2-7
abundance: .
v_gene: TRBV7-2

CDR3aa: CASSLGLAGGLGQETQYF
CDR3nt: TGTGCCAGCAGCCTCGGACTAGCGGGGGGGCTTGGCCAAGAGACCCAGTACTTC
d_gene: TRBD2
j_gene: TRBJ2-5
abundance: .
v_gene: TRBV4-2

CDR3aa: CASRGGPSTDTQYF
CDR3nt: TGCGCCAGCAGAGGCGGCCCTAGCACAGATACGCAGTATTTT
d_gene: .
j_gene: TRBJ2-3
abundance: once
v_gene: TRBV5-1

CDR3aa: CASSLDQGSYNEQFF
CDR3nt: TGTGCCAGCAGCCTAGACCAGGGGTCCTACAATGAGCAGTTCTTC
d_gene: .
j_gene: TRBJ2-1
abundance: once
v_gene: TRBV7-2

CDR3aa: CSASFGTGELFF
CDR3nt: TGCAGTGCTAGTTTCGGGACCGGGGAGCTGTTTTTT
d_gene: .
j_gene: TRBJ2-2
abundance: .
v_gene: TRBV20-1

CDR3aa: CASSPPGLAGTYNEQFF
CDR3nt: TGTGCCAGCTCACCTCCGGGACTAGCGGGCACCTACAATGAGCAGTTCTTC
d_gene: TRBD2
j_gene: TRBJ2-1
abundance: .
v_gene: TRBV18

CDR3aa: CASSGGTGLRLGLNSPLHF
CDR3nt: TGCGCCAGCAGTGGGGGGACAGGCCTCAGGCTGGGGTTGAATTCACCCCTCCACTTT
d_gene: TRBD1
j_gene: TRBJ1-6
abundance: .
v_gene: TRBV10-2

CDR3aa: CASSLGGGTTEAFF
CDR3nt: TGTGCCAGCAGCTTAGGAGGGGGAACCACTGAAGCTTTCTTT
d_gene: .
j_gene: TRBJ1-1
abundance: .
v_gene: TRBV7-9

CDR3aa: CASSLFTSGTDTQYF
CDR3nt: TGCGCCAGCAGCTTGTTCACTAGCGGCACAGATACGCAGTATTTT
d_gene: TRBD2
j_gene: TRBJ2-3
abundance: .
v_gene: TRBV5-1

CDR3aa: CASSFSRGDLAFF
CDR3nt: TGTGCCAGCAGCTTTAGCAGGGGCGATTTGGCTTTCTTT
d_gene: .
j_gene: TRBJ1-1
abundance: once
v_gene: TRBV5-6

CDR3aa: CASSYEEEIYGYTF
CDR3nt: TGTGCCAGCAGTTACGAAGAGGAAATCTATGGCTACACCTTC
d_gene: .
j_gene: TRBJ1-2
abundance: .
v_gene: TRBV6-6

CDR3aa: CASSSVTSSVNEQFF
CDR3nt: TGCGCCAGCAGCTCAGTGACTAGCAGTGTGAATGAGCAGTTCTTC
d_gene: TRBD2
j_gene: TRBJ2-1
abundance: .
v_gene: TRBV5-1

CDR3aa: CASARGTGSYEQYF
CDR3nt: TGTGCCAGTGCCCGAGGGACAGGGAGCTACGAGCAGTACTTC
d_gene: TRBD1
j_gene: TRBJ2-7
abundance: .
v_gene: TRBV6-5

CDR3aa: CATSEGWAGAGANVLTF
CDR3nt: TGTGCCACCAGCGAAGGTTGGGCCGGGGCTGGGGCCAACGTCCTGACTTTC
d_gene: .
j_gene: TRBJ2-6
abundance: once
v_gene: TRBV24-1

CDR3aa: CASSLDFITSGRNYNEQFF
CDR3nt: TGTGCCAGCAGTTTAGATTTTATAACTAGCGGGAGGAACTACAATGAGCAGTTCTTC
d_gene: TRBD2
j_gene: TRBJ2-1
abundance: .
v_gene: TRBV28

CDR3aa: CATSHGDTEAFF
CDR3nt: TGTGCCACGAGCCACGGGGACACTGAAGCTTTCTTT
d_gene: .
j_gene: TRBJ1-1
abundance: .
v_gene: TRBV10-3

CDR3aa: CASTGAGFVNEQFF
CDR3nt: TGTGCCAGCACAGGAGCGGGGTTCGTCAATGAGCAGTTCTTC
d_gene: TRBD2
j_gene: TRBJ2-1
abundance: once
v_gene: TRBV7-2

CDR3aa: CASSELGAVEPQHF
CDR3nt: TGTGCCAGCAGTGAACTAGGTGCCGTTGAGCCCCAGCATTTT
d_gene: .
j_gene: TRBJ1-5
abundance: .
v_gene: TRBV2

CDR3aa: CASSMGDISYEQYF
CDR3nt: TGTGCCAGTAGTATGGGGGACATCTCCTACGAGCAGTACTTC
d_gene: .
j_gene: TRBJ2-7
abundance: once
v_gene: TRBV19

CDR3aa: CASSFRRDTTDTQYF
CDR3nt: TGTGCCAGCAGTTTTAGGCGAGACACCACAGATACGCAGTATTTT
d_gene: .
j_gene: TRBJ2-3
abundance: .
v_gene: TRBV28

CDR3aa: CASSRASSSEQFF
CDR3nt: TGTGCCAGCAGCCGAGCTAGCTCTAGTGAGCAGTTCTTC
d_gene: .
j_gene: TRBJ2-1
abundance: .
v_gene: TRBV3-1/TRBV3-2

CDR3aa: CASSPDRGDQPQHF
CDR3nt: TGTGCCAGCTCACCTGACCGAGGAGATCAGCCCCAGCATTTT
d_gene: .
j_gene: TRBJ1-5
abundance: .
v_gene: TRBV18

CDR3aa: CASRDPGQPNEKLFF
CDR3nt: TGTGCCAGTAGGGATCCGGGACAGCCTAATGAAAAACTGTTTTTT
d_gene: TRBD1
j_gene: TRBJ1-4
abundance: .
v_gene: TRBV19

CDR3aa: CASSSTDRQGYGYTF
CDR3nt: TGTGCCAGCAGCTCCACAGACCGACAGGGCTATGGCTACACCTTC
d_gene: TRBD1
j_gene: TRBJ1-2
abundance: .
v_gene: TRBV7-9

CDR3aa: CASSLAREPFNEQFF
CDR3nt: TGCGCCAGCAGCTTGGCTCGGGAACCCTTCAATGAGCAGTTCTTC
d_gene: .
j_gene: TRBJ2-1
abundance: .
v_gene: TRBV5-1

CDR3aa: CSVDRTGETQYF
CDR3nt: TGCAGCGTCGACCGGACAGGGGAGACCCAGTACTTC
d_gene: TRBD1
j_gene: TRBJ2-5
abundance: .
v_gene: TRBV29-1

CDR3aa: CASSPGTSGSREQYF
CDR3nt: TGTGCCAGCAGTCCAGGGACTAGCGGGAGTCGTGAGCAGTACTTC
d_gene: TRBD2
j_gene: TRBJ2-7
abundance: .
v_gene: TRBV28

CDR3aa: CASSPIAGDPVGELFF
CDR3nt: TGTGCCAGCTCACCAATAGCGGGAGATCCAGTAGGGGAGCTGTTTTTT
d_gene: TRBD2
j_gene: TRBJ2-2
abundance: .
v_gene: TRBV18

CDR3aa: CATSDFMATEAFF
CDR3nt: TGTGCCACCAGTGATTTCATGGCCACTGAAGCTTTCTTT
d_gene: .
j_gene: TRBJ1-1
abundance: .
v_gene: TRBV24-1

CDR3aa: CASSQERQGAGGYTF
CDR3nt: TGTGCCAGCAGCCAAGAGAGACAGGGGGCGGGTGGCTACACCTTC
d_gene: TRBD1
j_gene: TRBJ1-2
abundance: .
v_gene: TRBV3-1/TRBV3-2

CDR3aa: CASSPGRGNEKLFF
CDR3nt: TGTGCCAGCTCACCGGGGCGGGGAAATGAAAAACTGTTTTTT
d_gene: .
j_gene: TRBJ1-4
abundance: .
v_gene: TRBV18

CDR3aa: CASSQTGEAEAFF
CDR3nt: TGTGCCAGCAGCCAGACAGGGGAGGCTGAAGCTTTCTTT
d_gene: TRBD1
j_gene: TRBJ1-1
abundance: .
v_gene: TRBV7-2

CDR3aa: CASSSFRVTEAFF
CDR3nt: TGTGCCAGCAGTTCTTTTCGAGTAACTGAAGCTTTCTTT
d_gene: .
j_gene: TRBJ1-1
abundance: many
v_gene: TRBV6-5

CDR3aa: CASSPTDRVGTEAFF
CDR3nt: TGTGCCAGCAGCCCAACCGACAGGGTTGGCACTGAAGCTTTCTTT
d_gene: TRBD1
j_gene: TRBJ1-1
abundance: once
v_gene: TRBV5-4

CDR3aa: CASAPPAGGNTGELFF
CDR3nt: TGTGCCAGCGCGCCCCCTGCGGGAGGGAACACCGGGGAGCTGTTTTTT
d_gene: TRBD2
j_gene: TRBJ2-2
abundance: .
v_gene: TRBV18

CDR3aa: CASGQGDNSPLHF
CDR3nt: TGTGCCAGCGGACAGGGGGATAATTCACCCCTCCACTTT
d_gene: TRBD1
j_gene: TRBJ1-6
abundance: .
v_gene: TRBV7-8

CDR3aa: CASSQPDRDGGYTF
CDR3nt: TGCGCCAGCAGCCAACCAGACAGGGATGGTGGCTACACCTTC
d_gene: TRBD1
j_gene: TRBJ1-2
abundance: .
v_gene: TRBV4-3

CDR3aa: CASSSEGWQGLYEQYF
CDR3nt: TGCGCCAGCAGCTCCGAGGGGTGGCAGGGGCTCTACGAGCAGTACTTC
d_gene: .
j_gene: TRBJ2-7
abundance: .
v_gene: TRBV5-1

CDR3aa: CASSPRTENTEAFF
CDR3nt: TGTGCCAGTAGTCCCCGGACAGAAAACACTGAAGCTTTCTTT
d_gene: .
j_gene: TRBJ1-1
abundance: .
v_gene: TRBV19

CDR3aa: CASSGGRDRGLHSNQPQHF
CDR3nt: TGTGCCAGTAGTGGTGGGAGGGACAGGGGGCTACATTCCAATCAGCCCCAGCATTTT
d_gene: TRBD1
j_gene: TRBJ1-5
abundance: .
v_gene: TRBV19

CDR3aa: CASSRTRGQGYGYTF
CDR3nt: TGTGCCAGCAGCCGGACTCGGGGACAGGGCTATGGCTACACCTTC
d_gene: TRBD1
j_gene: TRBJ1-2
abundance: .
v_gene: TRBV7-2